The TCR beta chain under discussion was sequenced for a study of identical twins. Findings and caveats of the study: Beta out-of-frame sequences showed weaker excess twin sharing.

A single record per CDR3 protein comes from TCRdb applying MiXCR to the 5' RACE reads. The sample holds 1.5 million to 2 million distinct CDR3 sequences, 25% to 35% seen once. This clonotype was seen a handful of times. Antigen unknown. The sequence came from a newborn girl in good health. The sample comprised cord blood.

The CDR3, as DNA: TGCAGTGCTAGGACCGGGACGGATGAAAAACTGTTTTTT. It translates to CSARTGTDEKLFF. The rearrangement joins TRBV20-1 to TRBJ1-4, with a tentative D call TRBD1 (5 bases). V was cut by 3 bases and J by 6 bases, with 11 bases left in between. CDR1 and CDR2 (germline): DFQATT, SNEGSKA (reference sequence). This CDR3 is built from 13 residues.